The clone carrying this T cell receptor beta chain has only a few counts. This entry is derived from a study of patients and donors after allogeneic stem cell transplantation. MiXCR, applied by TCRdb to the RT-PCR reads, yields one record per CDR3 protein. The table lists tens of thousands of distinct CDR3 sequences, about 48% of them singletons. The germline V gene has CDR1 SGHVS and CDR2 FQNEAQ. CDR3 size: 13 residues. Trimming removed 2 bases at V and 1 base at J, with 5 bases between. The sample was blood, either unsorted or a sorted T cell fraction (not recorded which). The TCR was taken from a human donor who was either an allogeneic HSCT recipient or a stem cell or donor lymphocyte infusion donor (not recorded which). It is not recorded whose cells these are; they may come from a transplant donor. The chain has TRBV7-8 and TRBJ1-2, with no clear D. The CDR3 sequence is CASSLNINYGYTF. The CDR3 bases are TGTGCCAGCAGCTTAAATATTAACTATGGCTACACCTTC.